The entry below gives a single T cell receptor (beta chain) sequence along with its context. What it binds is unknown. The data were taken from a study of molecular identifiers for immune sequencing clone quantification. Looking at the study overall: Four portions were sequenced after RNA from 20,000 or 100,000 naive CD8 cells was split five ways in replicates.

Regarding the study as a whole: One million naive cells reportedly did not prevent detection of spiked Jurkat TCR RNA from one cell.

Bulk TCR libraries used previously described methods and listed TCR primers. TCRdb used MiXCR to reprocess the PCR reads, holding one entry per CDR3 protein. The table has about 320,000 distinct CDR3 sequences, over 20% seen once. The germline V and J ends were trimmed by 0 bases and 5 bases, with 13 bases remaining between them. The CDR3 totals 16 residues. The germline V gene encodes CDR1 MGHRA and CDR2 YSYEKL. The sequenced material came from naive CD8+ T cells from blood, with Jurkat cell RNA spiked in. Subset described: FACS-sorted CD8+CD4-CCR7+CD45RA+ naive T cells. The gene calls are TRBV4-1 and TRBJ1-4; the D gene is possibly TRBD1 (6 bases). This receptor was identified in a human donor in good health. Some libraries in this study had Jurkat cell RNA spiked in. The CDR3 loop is CASSQERQAVNEKLFF. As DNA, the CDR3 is TGCGCCAGCAGCCAAGAGCGACAGGCAGTAAATGAAAAACTGTTTTTT.